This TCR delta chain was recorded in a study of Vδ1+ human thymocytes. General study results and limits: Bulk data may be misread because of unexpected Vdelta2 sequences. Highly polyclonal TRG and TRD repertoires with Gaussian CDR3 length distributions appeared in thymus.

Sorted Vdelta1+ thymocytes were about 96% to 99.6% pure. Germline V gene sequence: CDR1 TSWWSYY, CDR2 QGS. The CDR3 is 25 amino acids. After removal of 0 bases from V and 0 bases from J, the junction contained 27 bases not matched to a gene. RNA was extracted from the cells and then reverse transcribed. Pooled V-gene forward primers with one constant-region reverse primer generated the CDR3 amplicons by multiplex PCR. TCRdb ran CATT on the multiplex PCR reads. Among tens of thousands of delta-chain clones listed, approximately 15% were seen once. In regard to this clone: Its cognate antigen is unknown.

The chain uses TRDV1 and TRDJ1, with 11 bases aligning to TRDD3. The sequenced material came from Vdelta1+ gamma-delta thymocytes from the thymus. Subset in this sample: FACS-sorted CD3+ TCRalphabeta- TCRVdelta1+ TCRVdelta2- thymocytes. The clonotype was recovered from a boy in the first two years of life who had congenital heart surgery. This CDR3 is CALGELTPPFGGYDRRRPYTDKLIF. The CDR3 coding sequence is TGTGCTCTTGGGGAACTTACGCCCCCATTTGGGGGATACGATAGGCGGAGACCGTACACCGATAAACTCATCTTT.